The T cell receptor (beta chain) described here comes from a study of a mutant IDH1 vaccine in newly diagnosed glioma (dated by TCRdb to the early 2020s). Broadly, across the study: Patients received eight vaccinations in weeks 1, 3, 5, 7, 11, 15, 19 and 23, corresponding to visits V03 through V10. Vaccination started 4-6 weeks after radiotherapy alone, or was given together with temozolomide cycles in the groups whose treatment included chemotherapy. Of the roughly 34 treated patients, approximately 60% were male and about 38% were female, and the mean age was about 40 years. Prior to enrollment, patients had been given standard therapy consisting of radiotherapy alone, temozolomide alone, or radiochemotherapy with temozolomide, with the combination given to most patients. Peripheral blood samples were drawn at six visits, namely V03 (baseline), V05, V07, V10, V12 and V13. For exploratory analyses, about 25 treated patients had longitudinal TCRB deep sequencing done wherever samples were available. Results and caveats for the whole study, not just this receptor: It was noted by the authors that analyses of patient blood samples could not be reproduced owing to sample limitations. No apparent relationship was observed between pseudoprogression and alterations in the top peripheral T cell clonotypes detected by TCRB sequencing. Immune responses induced by the vaccine were seen in roughly 95% of patients across multiple MHC alleles. PBMC samples for TCRB deep sequencing were selected based on availability.

Turning to this clone: No antigen is known for it. One end of the junction does not line up with germline, which may come from a read error.

This sample's time point label indicates: week 5, during vaccination. Every vaccine dose consisted of 300 ug of a 20-mer mutant IDH1 peptide in Montanide, administered subcutaneously together with topical imiquimod. The donors had newly diagnosed IDH1-mutant astrocytomas of WHO grade 3 or 4 that showed loss of nuclear ATRX. The samples were drawn from NOA16, a multicentre, single-arm, open-label phase I trial in Germany that tested a mutant IDH1 peptide vaccine in humans for the first time. Genomic DNA for TCRB sequencing was isolated from EDTA blood with the DNeasy Blood and Tissue Kit. The library came from the immunoSEQ multiplex PCR assay. The hsTCRB Kit was used according to the manufacturer's protocol to amplify rearranged TCR beta chain sequences. An Illumina MiSeq was used to sequence the TCRB libraries. The authors' analysis ran thus. Demultiplexing, trimming and gene mapping were performed with the kit vendor's proprietary platform. The table was pulled from immuneACCESS by TCRdb, which kept in-frame rearrangements only. Such tables lose some clones; where checked, under half of the loss comes from unresolved V genes, and the rest has no known cause. The V and J calls and clone size come from that table; D and trimming were worked out from the DNA. This sample is represented by nearly 55,000 clones; around 81% of them were singletons. The ten largest clones add up to about 3.7% of the sample.

CDR1 and CDR2, per the germline V gene, are LGHNT and FRNRAP. Spanning cysteine to phenylalanine, the CDR3 consists of 14 amino acids. The kept DNA is CDR3 alone, 42 bases in frame from the first base. The chain was built from TRBV12-5 and TRBJ2-5; the D gene is unclear. The sample consisted of PBMCs, taken from a glioma patient whose treatment included an IDH1 peptide vaccine. This receptor was taken from a man aged 25-40 years with glioma. The nucleotide sequence is given as TGTGCTAGTGGTTCCCGTCCCCTCCAAGAGACCCGGTACTTC. Translated, this is CASGSRPLQETRYF.